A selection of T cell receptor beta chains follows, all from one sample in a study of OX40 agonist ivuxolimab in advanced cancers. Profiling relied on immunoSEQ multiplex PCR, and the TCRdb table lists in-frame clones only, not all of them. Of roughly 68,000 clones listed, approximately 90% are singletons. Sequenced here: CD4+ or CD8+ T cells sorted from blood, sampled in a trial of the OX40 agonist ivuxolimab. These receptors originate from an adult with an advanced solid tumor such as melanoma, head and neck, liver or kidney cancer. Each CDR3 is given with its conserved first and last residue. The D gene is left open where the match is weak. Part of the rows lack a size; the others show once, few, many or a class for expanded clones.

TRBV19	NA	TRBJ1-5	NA	TGTGCCAGTACCGCCGGGACAAGCAATCAGCCCCAGCATTTT	CASTAGTSNQPQHF
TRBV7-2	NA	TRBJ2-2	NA	TGTGCCAGCAGCTTACGGGCCCACACCGGGGAGCTGTTTTTT	CASSLRAHTGELFF
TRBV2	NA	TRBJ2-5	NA	TGTGCCGGACACAGGGACCAAGAGACCCAGTACTTC	CAGHRDQETQYF
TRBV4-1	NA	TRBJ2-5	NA	TGCGCCAGCAGCCAGGCGAGGGCCGAAGAGACCCAGTACTTC	CASSQARAEETQYF
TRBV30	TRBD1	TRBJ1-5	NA	TGTGCCTGGAGTCTCCTTCGAGGACAGGGGGCCCTTCACAATCAGCCCCAGCATTTT	CAWSLLRGQGALHNQPQHF
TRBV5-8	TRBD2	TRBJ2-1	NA	TGTGCCAGCAGCTTACGGGGGGTTCGGGATGAGCAGTTCTTC	CASSLRGVRDEQFF
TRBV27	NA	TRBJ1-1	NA	TGTGCCAGCACATTGAAGGTAGGATATACTGAAGCTTTCTTT	CASTLKVGYTEAFF
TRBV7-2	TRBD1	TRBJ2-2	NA	TGTGCCAGCAGCCCCCGGACAGGGGGCACCGGGGAGCTGTTTTTT	CASSPRTGGTGELFF
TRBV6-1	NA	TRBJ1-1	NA	TGTGCCAGCAGCCAGGGGTTGTTTACTGAAGCTTTCTTT	CASSQGLFTEAFF
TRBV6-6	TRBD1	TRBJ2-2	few	TGTGCCAGCAGTTCAGTCAACAGGGGTAACGGGGAGCTGTTTTTT	CASSSVNRGNGELFF
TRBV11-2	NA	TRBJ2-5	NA	TGTGCCAGCAGCCCTCGGGCGGAAGAGACCCAGTACTTC	CASSPRAEETQYF
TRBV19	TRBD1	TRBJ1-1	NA	TGTGCCAGTAGTACAACAGGGGGACGTGAAGCTTTCTTT	CASSTTGGREAFF
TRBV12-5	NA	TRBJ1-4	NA	TGTGCTAGTGCGGGGGATCAGGAAAAACTGTTTTTT	CASAGDQEKLFF
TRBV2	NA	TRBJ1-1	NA	TGTGCCAGCACTGAAGCTTTCTTT	CASTEAFF
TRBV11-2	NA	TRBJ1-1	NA	TGTGCCAGCACTATACTGACAGCCCGACCAGGGGACACTGAAGCTTTCTTT	CASTILTARPGDTEAFF
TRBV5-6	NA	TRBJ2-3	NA	TGTGCCAGCAGCTTGCGGGGGATGACAGATACGCAGTATTTT	CASSLRGMTDTQYF
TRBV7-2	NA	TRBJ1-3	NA	TGTGCCAGCAGCTTCCCAGGAAACACCATATATTTT	CASSFPGNTIYF
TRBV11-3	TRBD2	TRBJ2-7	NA	TGTGCCAGCAGCTTAGTTAGCGGGGCACACGAGCAGTACTTC	CASSLVSGAHEQYF
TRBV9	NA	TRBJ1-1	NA	TGTGCCAGCAGCGTACAACTGCAGAACACTGAAGCTTTCTTT	CASSVQLQNTEAFF
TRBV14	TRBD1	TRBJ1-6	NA	TGTGCCAGCAGCATGGGGACAGGGGGCAGAAATTCACCCCTCCACTTT	CASSMGTGGRNSPLHF
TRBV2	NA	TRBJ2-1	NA	TGTGCCAGCAGAGTCGGGGGCATATACAATGAGCAGTTCTTC	CASRVGGIYNEQFF
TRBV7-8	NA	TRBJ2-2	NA	TGTGCCAGCAGCTTAGGGGGGAACACCGGGGAGCTGTTTTTT	CASSLGGNTGELFF
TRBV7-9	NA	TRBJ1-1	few	TGTGCCAGCAGTGAAGAGGGCGCGAGGAACACTGAAGCTTTCTTT	CASSEEGARNTEAFF
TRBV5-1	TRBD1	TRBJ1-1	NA	TGCGCCAGCAGCTCACAGGGGGTGGGCACTGAAGCTTTCTTT	CASSSQGVGTEAFF
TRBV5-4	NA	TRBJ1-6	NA	TGTGCCAGCAGCATCGATAATTCACCCCTCCACTTT	CASSIDNSPLHF
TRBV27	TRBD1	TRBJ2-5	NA	TGTGCCAGCAGTACGACAGGGGGCGTTAGTAGGGTAGAGACCCAGTACTTC	CASSTTGGVSRVETQYF
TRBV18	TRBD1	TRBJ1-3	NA	TGTGCCAGCTCACCCGGGACAGGGGCTTCTGGAAACACCATATATTTT	CASSPGTGASGNTIYF
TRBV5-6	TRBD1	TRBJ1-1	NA	TGTGCCAGCAGATACAACAGGGGAGAAGCTTTCTTT	CASRYNRGEAFF
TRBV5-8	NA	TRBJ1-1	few	TGTGCCAGCAACAGGGAACCCACTGAAGCTTTCTTT	CASNREPTEAFF
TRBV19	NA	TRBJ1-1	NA	TGTGCCAGTAGTTGGGGATACACTGAAGCTTTCTTT	CASSWGYTEAFF
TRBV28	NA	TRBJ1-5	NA	TGTGCCAGCAGTTCGGGTTTTAGCAATCAGCCCCAGCATTTT	CASSSGFSNQPQHF
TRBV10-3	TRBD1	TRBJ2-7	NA	TGTGCCATCAGGACAGGGGAGGCCTACGAGCAGTACTTC	CAIRTGEAYEQYF
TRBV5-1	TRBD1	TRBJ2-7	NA	TGCGCCAGCAGCTACGGACAGGGGAACGAGCAGTACTTC	CASSYGQGNEQYF
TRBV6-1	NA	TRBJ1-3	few	TGTGCCAGCATGTCTGGAAACACCATATATTTT	CASMSGNTIYF
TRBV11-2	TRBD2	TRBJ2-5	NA	TGTGCCAGCAGCTTATGGGCGGGGGGACCCCAAGAGACCCAGTACTTC	CASSLWAGGPQETQYF
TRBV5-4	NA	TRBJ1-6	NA	TGTGCCAGCAGCCTTGCCATGGGGGATAATTCACCCCTCCACTTT	CASSLAMGDNSPLHF
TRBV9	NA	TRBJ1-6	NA	TGTGCCAGCAGCGTATCACCCGGGGAGAATTCACCCCTCCACTTT	CASSVSPGENSPLHF
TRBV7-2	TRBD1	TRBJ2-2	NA	TGTGCCAGCAGCCACCCGGGACAGGGGACCACCGGGGAGCTGTTTTTT	CASSHPGQGTTGELFF
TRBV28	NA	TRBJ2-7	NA	TGTGCCAGCACCCTAGTTGGTCCCTACGAGCAGTACTTC	CASTLVGPYEQYF
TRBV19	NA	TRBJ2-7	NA	TGTGCCAGTAGTATCTTCTTGGCAGGGGATTCCTACGAGCAGTACTTC	CASSIFLAGDSYEQYF
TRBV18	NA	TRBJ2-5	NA	TGTGCCAGCTCACCACGCCCAGGGACGGCTCAAGAGACCCAGTACTTC	CASSPRPGTAQETQYF
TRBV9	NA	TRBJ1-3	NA	TGTGCCAGCAGCGTAGATCAGGGAGTCAGAAACACCATATATTTT	CASSVDQGVRNTIYF
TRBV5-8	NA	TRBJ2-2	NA	TGTGCCAGCAGCTTGTTAGGGGTCAACACCGGGGAGCTGTTTTTT	CASSLLGVNTGELFF